This T cell receptor (beta chain) was identified during a study of early T cells in non-severe SARS-CoV-2 infection. Overall study results and limits: CD4 and private specificities were missed by VDJdb matching, which favored anti-spike CD8 responses.

This clonotype was observed a few times. Its cognate antigen is unknown. MiXCR was run by TCRdb on the 5' RACE reads, yielding one entry per CDR3 protein. The sample holds fewer than 60,000 distinct CDR3 sequences; approximately 12% are singletons and the top ten take 9.1%. Sequenced: whole blood. This TCR was sampled from an adult who was a healthcare worker with PCR-confirmed SARS-CoV-2 infection or an uninfected control (not recorded which).

This chain's CDR3 is CASAGQGTGELFF. For the CDR3, the DNA is TGTGCCAGCGCGGGACAGGGGACCGGGGAGCTGTTTTTT. The chain recombines TRBV18 with TRBJ2-2; 10 nucleotides align to TRBD1. With 8 bases clipped from V and 5 bases from J, the junction kept 2 bases outside the gene matches. The CDR3 has 13 amino acids. Germline V gives CDR1 KGHSH, CDR2 LQKENI.